This TCR beta chain originates from a study of multiple sclerosis patients with progressive multifocal leukoencephalopathy. Profiling relied on immunoSEQ multiplex PCR, and the TCRdb table lists in-frame clones only, not all of them. The data hold around 32,000 clones, with more than 85% observed a single time. Germline assignment: CDR1 SNHLY and CDR2 FYNNEI. This CDR3 region has 16 residues. Germline trimming cut 8 bases from V and 3 bases from J; bases unmatched to any gene: 13. Time point described: before natalizumab initiation. The sequence was collected from a man aged 30 to 39 with multiple sclerosis. The V gene is TRBV2, the J gene TRBJ2-7; the match to TRBD2 covers 10 bases. The sequenced sample was PBMCs. The CDR3 DNA reads as TGTGCCAGCGGGGGAAGCGGGAGGGCCTCGAACTACGAGCAGTACTTC. It yields the protein CASGGSGRASNYEQYF.